This T cell receptor (beta chain) was identified in a study of Ad26.COV2.S vaccination and SARS-CoV-2 variants. Whole-study context: Donor got 5x10^10 or 1x10^11 viral particles of Ad26.COV2.S.

Sequencing used immunoSEQ multiplex PCR; TCRdb keeps in-frame clones, though not all of them. The sample yields hundreds of thousands of clones, 70% to 90% seen once. CDR1 and CDR2 (germline): MGHDK, SYGVNS. The CDR3 spans 14 residues. V lost 1 base to trimming and J lost 3 bases, with 8 bases between them. Treatment indicated: 15 to 20 received Ad26.COV2.S at low or high dose, single or two shots; several received placebo; per-sample allocation not given. Sampling occurred on day 63 after the first vaccine or placebo injection. This receptor was identified in a person between 18 and 65 years old who received the Ad26.COV2.S COVID-19 vaccine or a placebo. The material was peripheral blood, obtained in a trial of Ad26.COV2.S vaccine versus placebo. The chain employs TRBV25-1 and TRBJ2-3; D may be TRBD2 (6 bases). DNA of the CDR3: TGTGCCAGCAGTGAATCCGGACTAACAGATACGCAGTATTTT. Translated: CASSESGLTDTQYF.